The 9 T cell receptor beta chains presented below share a single source sample, sequenced in a study of blood T cell repertoires in COVID-19. Assay used: immunoSEQ multiplex PCR; TCRdb lists only in-frame clones, some missing. Seen here are some 130,000 clones, approximately 74% observed once, and the top ten hold about 1.9%. Source material: peripheral blood. These receptors originate from a woman aged 70-85 years with acute or convalescent COVID-19.

The chain links TRBV5-1 to TRBJ2-7; 14 bases are shared with TRBD2. CDR1 SGHRS and CDR2 YFSETQ come from the germline V gene. V was pared by 4 bases and J by 7 bases, with 4 bases of the junction left unmatched. This CDR3 spans 14 amino acids. This chain's CDR3 is CASSVGLAGGEQYF. The CDR3 DNA reads as TGCGCCAGCAGCGTAGGACTAGCGGGGGGTGAGCAGTACTTC.

This clone was observed once. This chain uses TRBV18 with TRBJ1-5; TRBD1 is a possible D gene (6 bases). Germline CDR1 is KGHSH and CDR2 is LQKENI. The length of the CDR3 is 15 residues. V was pared by 8 bases and J by 3 bases, with 17 bases between. The CDR3 spells CASQATGRPNQPQHF. CDR3 sequence (DNA): TGTGCCAGCCAAGCCACAGGGCGACCCAATCAGCCCCAGCATTTT.

The chain uses TRBV2 and TRBJ2-3; TRBD1 aligns across 8 bases. This CDR3 comprises 14 residues. J lost 2 bases, V lost 7 bases, and 5 bases had no gene match. CDR1 is SNHLY, CDR2 FYNNEI, per germline. The DNA of the CDR3 is TGTGCCAGCACCCGGGACAGGCACACAGATACGCAGTATTTT. It yields the protein CASTRDRHTDTQYF.

CDR3 bases: TGTGCTTCGTTTAGGCAGGGGGTCTACGAGCAGTACTTC. It translates to CASFRQGVYEQYF. V usage is TRBV12-5 and J usage is TRBJ2-7, with 7 nucleotides matching TRBD1. Germline values: CDR1 LGHNT, CDR2 FRNRAP. This CDR3 has 13 amino acids. J was trimmed by 3 bases and V by 11 bases; bases with no gene match: 10.

The gene calls are TRBV19 and TRBJ1-4, with D perhaps TRBD1 (6 bases). The CDR3 sequence is 16 residues long. Trimming took off 1 base at V and 8 bases at J, with 17 bases between the two ends. CDR1 is LNHDA and CDR2 is SQIVND in the germline V gene (reference sequence). In nucleotides, the CDR3 is TGTGCCAGTAGTATAGTGTTTGCACGGACAGACGAAAAACTGTTTTTT. Protein: CASSIVFARTDEKLFF.

This clone was detected only a few times. The chain carries TRBV5-1 and TRBJ1-4; the match to TRBD1 covers 8 bases. J was trimmed by 8 bases and V by 4 bases; bases with no gene match: 7. The CDR3 sequence is 14 residues long. Germline assignment: CDR1 SGHRS and CDR2 YFSETQ. The CDR3 protein is CASSAQGAEEKLFF. CDR3 bases: TGCGCCAGCAGCGCGCAGGGGGCAGAGGAAAAACTGTTTTTT.

The gene calls are TRBV4-1 and TRBJ2-1, with D tentatively TRBD1 (7 bases). Germline lookup yields CDR1 MGHRA and CDR2 YSYEKL. Deletions cut 5 bases from V and 1 base from J, with 12 bases between. CDR3 size: 15 residues. For the CDR3, the DNA is TGCGCCAGCAGCGGAGGGGGCCGGTCCTACAATGAGCAGTTCTTC. Translating it yields CASSGGGRSYNEQFF.

The table lists this clone with a few counts. The chain joins TRBV29-1 to TRBJ2-5, with D possibly TRBD2 on 6 matching bases. V was trimmed by 4 bases and J by 2 bases, leaving 11 bases between them. The CDR3 extends over 13 amino acids. Looked up from germline, CDR1 is SQVTM and CDR2 is ANQGSEA. The CDR3 spells CSVVWEEQETQYF. The CDR3 DNA is TGCAGCGTTGTGTGGGAGGAGCAAGAGACCCAGTACTTC.

As concerns this clone: Given a much more abundant clone one base away, this may be a read error. J is TRBJ1-2 and V is TRBV25-1, with TRBD1 as a possible D gene (5 bases). The CDR3 loop spans 13 amino acids. Trimming left V 2 bases short and J 2 bases short, with 6 bases between. Germline assignment: CDR1 MGHDK and CDR2 SYGVNS. The CDR3 spells CASSETGNYGYTF. CDR3 nucleotide sequence: TGTGCCAGCAGTGAAACAGGAAACTATGGCTACACCTTC.